Sequencing of this T cell receptor (beta chain) was carried out in a study of T cells in Graves' hyperthyroidism and ophthalmopathy. Study observations and caveats: Most expanded thyroid clonotypes above 0.001 also appeared in blood.

This clonotype has at least ten counts. Its antigen is not identified. RNA transcripts served as the template for amplifying TCR beta CDR3 regions. TCR CDR3 regions were first amplified by RT-PCR with HTBI primers. MiXCR was run by TCRdb on the multiplex PCR reads, yielding one entry per CDR3 protein. Among fewer than 650,000 distinct CDR3 sequences, approximately 14% were seen once, and the ten largest hold roughly 5.7%. Lactation, pregnancy, other autoimmune disease or uncontrolled infection excluded patients. Predating any ophthalmopathy symptoms, the blood sample was taken at first hyperthyroidism diagnosis. The CDR3 loop spans 14 amino acids. V was cut by 0 bases and J by 4 bases, with 12 bases left in between. CDR1 and CDR2 from the germline V gene are DFQATT and SNEGSKA (reference sequence).

The TCR comes from a woman in her 30s with Graves' hyperthyroidism that later progressed to Graves' ophthalmopathy. The chain recombines TRBV20-1 with TRBJ1-2; D remains ambiguous. Sequencing used blood. CDR3 bases: TGCAGTGCTAGAGATCGAGCGGGGTTCTATGGCTACACCTTC. As protein: CSARDRAGFYGYTF.